Sequencing of this T cell receptor beta chain was carried out in a study of T cell changes during pregnancy in multiple sclerosis. Clones were sequenced by immunoSEQ multiplex PCR, and TCRdb holds only the in-frame ones, with some missing. The sample records around 30,000 clones, approximately 89% being singletons. The TCR was taken from a female donor with multiple sclerosis, enrolled in a pregnancy study. The sequenced sample was CD8+ T cells from peripheral blood mononuclear cells, obtained in the second trimester of pregnancy.

The CDR3 DNA sequence: TGTGCCAGCAGCCCAGGGGTGCCAGATACGCAGTATTTT. It is translated as CASSPGVPDTQYF. The genes are TRBV7-9 and TRBJ2-3; TRBD1 is a possible D gene (6 bases). From germline, CDR1 is SEHNR and CDR2 FQNEAQ (reference sequence). V was pared by 5 bases and J by 4 bases, with 10 bases between. The CDR3 runs to 13 residues.